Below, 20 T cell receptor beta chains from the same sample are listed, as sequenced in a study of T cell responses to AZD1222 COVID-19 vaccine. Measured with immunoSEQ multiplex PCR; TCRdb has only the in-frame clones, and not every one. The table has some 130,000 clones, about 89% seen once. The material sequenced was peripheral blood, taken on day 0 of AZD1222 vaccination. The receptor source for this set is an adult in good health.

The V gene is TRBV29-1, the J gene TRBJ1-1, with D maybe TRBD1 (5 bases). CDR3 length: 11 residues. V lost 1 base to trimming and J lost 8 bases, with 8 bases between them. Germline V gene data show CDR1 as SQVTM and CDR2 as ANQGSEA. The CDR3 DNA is TGCAGCGTTGAAGGCCCAGGGGAAGCTTTCTTT. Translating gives CSVEGPGEAFF.

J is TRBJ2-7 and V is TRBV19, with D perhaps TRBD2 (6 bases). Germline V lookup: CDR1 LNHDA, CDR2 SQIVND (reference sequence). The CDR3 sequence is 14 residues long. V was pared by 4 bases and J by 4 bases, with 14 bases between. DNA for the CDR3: TGTGCCAGTAGTAGGGTGGGGGGTTTGTACGAGCAGTACTTC. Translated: CASSRVGGLYEQYF.

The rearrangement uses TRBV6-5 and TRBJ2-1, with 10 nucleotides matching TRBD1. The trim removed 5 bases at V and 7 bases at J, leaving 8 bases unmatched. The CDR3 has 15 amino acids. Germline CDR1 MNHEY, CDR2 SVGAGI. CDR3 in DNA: TGTGCCAGCAGTCCGGGACAGGGGAGGACGAATGAGCAGTTCTTC. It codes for CASSPGQGRTNEQFF.

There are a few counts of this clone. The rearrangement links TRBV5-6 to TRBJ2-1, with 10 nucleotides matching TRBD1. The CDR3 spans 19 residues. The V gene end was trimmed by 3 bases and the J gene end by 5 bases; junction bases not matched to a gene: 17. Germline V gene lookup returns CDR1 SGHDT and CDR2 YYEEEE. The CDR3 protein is CASSSNNLHRDRGHNEQFF. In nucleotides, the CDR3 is TGTGCCAGCAGCTCGAACAATTTACACCGGGACAGGGGACACAATGAGCAGTTCTTC.

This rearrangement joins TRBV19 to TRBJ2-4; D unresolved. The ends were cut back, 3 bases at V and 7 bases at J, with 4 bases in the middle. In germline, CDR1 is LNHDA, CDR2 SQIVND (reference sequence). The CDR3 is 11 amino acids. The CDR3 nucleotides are TGTGCCAGTAGTATGGGTAACATTCAGTACTTC. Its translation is CASSMGNIQYF.

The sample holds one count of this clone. CDR3 in amino acids: CASSTGQGNTIYF. The DNA of the CDR3 is TGCGCCAGCAGCACGGGACAGGGAAACACCATATATTTT. The genes are TRBV5-1 and TRBJ1-3, with 7 bases aligning to TRBD1. CDR1 is SGHRS and CDR2 is YFSETQ in the germline V gene. This CDR3 has 13 residues. The V and J ends lost 4 bases and 4 bases, in that order; junction bases with no gene match: 2.

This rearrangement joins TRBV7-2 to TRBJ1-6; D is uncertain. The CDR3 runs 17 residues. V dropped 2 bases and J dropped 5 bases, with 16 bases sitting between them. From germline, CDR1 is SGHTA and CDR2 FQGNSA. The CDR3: CASSLMPKTLNNSPLHF. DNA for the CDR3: TGTGCCAGCAGCTTAATGCCCAAAACCCTTAATAATTCACCCCTCCACTTT.

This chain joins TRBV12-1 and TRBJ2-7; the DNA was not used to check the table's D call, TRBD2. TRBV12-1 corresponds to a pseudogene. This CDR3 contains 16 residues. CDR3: CASSFGGGHKVYEQYF. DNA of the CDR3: TGTGCCAGCAGCTTTGGGGGGGGACACAAGGTTTACGAGCAGTACTTC.

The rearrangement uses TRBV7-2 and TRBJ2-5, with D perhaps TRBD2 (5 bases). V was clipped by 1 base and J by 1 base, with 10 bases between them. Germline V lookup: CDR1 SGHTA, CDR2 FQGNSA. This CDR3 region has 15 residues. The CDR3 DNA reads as TGTGCCAGCAGCTTAGGGGTAGCGCCCCAAGAGACCCAGTACTTC. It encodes CASSLGVAPQETQYF.

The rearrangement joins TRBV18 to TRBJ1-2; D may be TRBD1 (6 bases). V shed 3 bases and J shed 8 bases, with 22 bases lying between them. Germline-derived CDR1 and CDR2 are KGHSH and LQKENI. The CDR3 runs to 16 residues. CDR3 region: CASSPTPRNDRFGYTF. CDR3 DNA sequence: TGTGCCAGCTCACCCACCCCCCGAAATGACAGGTTCGGCTACACCTTC.

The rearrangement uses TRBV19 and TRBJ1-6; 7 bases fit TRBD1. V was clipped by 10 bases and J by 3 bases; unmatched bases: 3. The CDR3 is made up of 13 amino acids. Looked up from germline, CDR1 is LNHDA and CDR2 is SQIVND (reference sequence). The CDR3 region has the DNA TGTGCCACCGGGACAGTCTATAATTCACCCCTCCACTTT. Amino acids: CATGTVYNSPLHF.

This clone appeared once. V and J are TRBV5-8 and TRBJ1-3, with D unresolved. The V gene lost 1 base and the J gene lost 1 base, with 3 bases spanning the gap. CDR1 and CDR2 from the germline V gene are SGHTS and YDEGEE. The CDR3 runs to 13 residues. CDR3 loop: CASSLKSGNTIYF. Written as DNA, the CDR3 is TGTGCCAGCAGCTTGAAATCTGGAAACACCATATATTTT.

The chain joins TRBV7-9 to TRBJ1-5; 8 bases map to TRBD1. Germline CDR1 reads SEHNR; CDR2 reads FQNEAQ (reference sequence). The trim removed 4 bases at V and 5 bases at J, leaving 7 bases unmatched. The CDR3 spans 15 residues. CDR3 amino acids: CASSSRAGGDQPQHF. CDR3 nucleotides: TGTGCCAGCAGCTCAAGGGCAGGGGGCGATCAGCCCCAGCATTTT.

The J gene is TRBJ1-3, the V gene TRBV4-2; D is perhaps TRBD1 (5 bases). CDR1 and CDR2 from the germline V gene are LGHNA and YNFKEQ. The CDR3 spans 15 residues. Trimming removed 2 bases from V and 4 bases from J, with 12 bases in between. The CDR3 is CASSQSRGDGNTIYF. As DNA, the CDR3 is TGTGCCAGCAGCCAATCCCGGGGGGACGGAAACACCATATATTTT.

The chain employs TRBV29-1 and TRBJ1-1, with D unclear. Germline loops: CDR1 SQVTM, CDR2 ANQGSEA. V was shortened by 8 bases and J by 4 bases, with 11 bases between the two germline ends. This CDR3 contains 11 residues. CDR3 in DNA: TGCAGCTTCGGATACAGCACTGAAGCTTTCTTT. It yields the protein CSFGYSTEAFF.

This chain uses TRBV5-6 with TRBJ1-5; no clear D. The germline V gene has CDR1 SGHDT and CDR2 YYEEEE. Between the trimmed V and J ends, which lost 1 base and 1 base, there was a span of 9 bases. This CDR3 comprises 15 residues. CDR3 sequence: CASSLRITSNQPQHF. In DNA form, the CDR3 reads TGTGCCAGCAGCTTGAGGATAACGAGCAATCAGCCCCAGCATTTT.

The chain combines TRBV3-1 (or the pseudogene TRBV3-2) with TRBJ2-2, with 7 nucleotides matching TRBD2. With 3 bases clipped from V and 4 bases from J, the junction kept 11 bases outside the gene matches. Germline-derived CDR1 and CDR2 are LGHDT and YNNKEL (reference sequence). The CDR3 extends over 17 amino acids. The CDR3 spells CASSHLNPGGSTGELFF. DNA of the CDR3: TGTGCCAGCAGCCATCTCAACCCGGGGGGTAGCACCGGGGAGCTGTTTTTT.

The CDR3, as DNA: TGTGCCTCCCGGGCGCCCTATAATTCACCCCTCCACTTT. As protein: CASRAPYNSPLHF. This chain uses TRBV19 with TRBJ1-6; D unresolved. Trimming removed 11 bases from V and 2 bases from J, with 10 bases in between. CDR3 length: 13 amino acids. CDR1 and CDR2 from the germline V gene are LNHDA and SQIVND (reference sequence). The whole variable domain, remainder taken from reference TRBV19 and TRBJ1-6, is DGGITQSPKYLFRKEGQNVTLSCEQNLNHDAMYWYRQDPGQGLRLIYYSQIVNDFQKGDIAEGYSVSREKKESFPLTVTSAQKNPTAFYLCASRAPYNSPLHFGNGTRLTVT.

DNA for the CDR3: TGTGCCAGCAGCCCAGCGGTTACAGGGAAAGTGGGAAACACCATATATTTT. Protein: CASSPAVTGKVGNTIYF. This chain links TRBV4-2 with TRBJ1-3; D possibly corresponds to TRBD1 (6 bases). The CDR3 is 17 amino acids. CDR1 is LGHNA, CDR2 YNFKEQ, per germline. V was clipped by 4 bases and J by 4 bases, with 20 bases between them.

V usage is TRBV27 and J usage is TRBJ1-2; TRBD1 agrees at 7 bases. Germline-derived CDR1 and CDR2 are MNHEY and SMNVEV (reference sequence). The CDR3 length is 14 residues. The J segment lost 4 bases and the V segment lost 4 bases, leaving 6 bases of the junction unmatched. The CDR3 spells CASSSTGYFYGYTF. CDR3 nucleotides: TGTGCCAGCAGTTCGACAGGGTACTTCTATGGCTACACCTTC.